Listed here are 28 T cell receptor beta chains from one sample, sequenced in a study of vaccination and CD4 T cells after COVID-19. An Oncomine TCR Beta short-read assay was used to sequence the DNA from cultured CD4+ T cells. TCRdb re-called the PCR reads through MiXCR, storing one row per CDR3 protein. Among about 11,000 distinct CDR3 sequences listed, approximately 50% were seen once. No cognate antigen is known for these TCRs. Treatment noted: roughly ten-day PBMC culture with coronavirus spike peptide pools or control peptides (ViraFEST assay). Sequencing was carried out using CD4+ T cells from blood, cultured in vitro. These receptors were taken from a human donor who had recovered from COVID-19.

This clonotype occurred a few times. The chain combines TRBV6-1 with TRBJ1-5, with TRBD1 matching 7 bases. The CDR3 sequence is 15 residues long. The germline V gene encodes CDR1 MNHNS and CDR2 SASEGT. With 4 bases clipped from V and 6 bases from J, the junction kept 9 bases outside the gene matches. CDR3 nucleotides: TGTGCCAGCAGTGCTGACAGGGCGGCGAGTCAGCCCCAGCATTTT. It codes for CASSADRAASQPQHF.

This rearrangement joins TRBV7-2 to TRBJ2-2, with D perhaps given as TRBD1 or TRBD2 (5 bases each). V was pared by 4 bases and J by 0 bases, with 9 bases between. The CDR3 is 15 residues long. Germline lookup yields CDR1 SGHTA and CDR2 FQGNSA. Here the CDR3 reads CASSWGTANTGELFF. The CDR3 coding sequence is TGTGCCAGCAGCTGGGGGACCGCGAACACCGGGGAGCTGTTTTTT.

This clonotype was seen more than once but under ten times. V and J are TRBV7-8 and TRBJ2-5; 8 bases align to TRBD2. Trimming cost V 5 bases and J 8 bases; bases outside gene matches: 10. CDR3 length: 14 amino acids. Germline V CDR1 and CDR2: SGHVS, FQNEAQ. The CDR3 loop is CASSVTSGEATQYF. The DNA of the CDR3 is TGTGCCAGCAGCGTTACTAGCGGTGAGGCAACCCAGTACTTC.

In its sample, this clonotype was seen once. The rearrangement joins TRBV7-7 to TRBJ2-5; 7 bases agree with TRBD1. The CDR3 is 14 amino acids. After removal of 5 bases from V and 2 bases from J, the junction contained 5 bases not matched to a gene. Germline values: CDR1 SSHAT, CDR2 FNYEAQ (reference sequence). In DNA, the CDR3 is TGTGCCAGCAGCCGCAACAGGGGTCAAGAGACCCAGTACTTC. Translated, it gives CASSRNRGQETQYF.

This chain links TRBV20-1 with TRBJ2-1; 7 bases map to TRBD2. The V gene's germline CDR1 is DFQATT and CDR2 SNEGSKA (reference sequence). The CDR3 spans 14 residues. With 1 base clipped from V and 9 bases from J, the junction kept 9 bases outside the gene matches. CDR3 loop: CSARGGGSLSEQFF. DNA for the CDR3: TGCAGTGCTAGAGGGGGCGGGAGTTTGAGTGAGCAGTTCTTC.

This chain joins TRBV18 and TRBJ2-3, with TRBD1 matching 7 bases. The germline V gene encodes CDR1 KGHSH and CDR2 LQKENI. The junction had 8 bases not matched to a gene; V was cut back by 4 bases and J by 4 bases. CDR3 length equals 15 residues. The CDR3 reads CASSRLQGKADTQYF. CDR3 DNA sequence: TGTGCCAGCTCACGTTTACAGGGGAAGGCAGATACGCAGTATTTT.

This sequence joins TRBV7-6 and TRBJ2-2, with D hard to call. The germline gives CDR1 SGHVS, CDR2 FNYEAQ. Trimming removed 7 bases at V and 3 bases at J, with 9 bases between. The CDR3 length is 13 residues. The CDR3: CASMGFDTGELFF. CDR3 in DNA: TGTGCCAGCATGGGGTTCGACACCGGGGAGCTGTTTTTT. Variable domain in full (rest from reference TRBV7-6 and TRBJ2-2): GAGVSQSPRYKVTKRGQDVALRCDPISGHVSLYWYRQALGQGPEFLTYFNYEAQQDKSGLPNDRFSAERPEGSISTLTIQRTEQRDSAMYRCASMGFDTGELFFGEGSRLTVL.

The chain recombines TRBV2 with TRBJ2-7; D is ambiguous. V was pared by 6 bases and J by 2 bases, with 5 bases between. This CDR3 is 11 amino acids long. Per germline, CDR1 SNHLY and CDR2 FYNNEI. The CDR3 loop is CASRETYEQYF. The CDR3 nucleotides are TGTGCCAGCAGGGAGACCTACGAGCAGTACTTC.

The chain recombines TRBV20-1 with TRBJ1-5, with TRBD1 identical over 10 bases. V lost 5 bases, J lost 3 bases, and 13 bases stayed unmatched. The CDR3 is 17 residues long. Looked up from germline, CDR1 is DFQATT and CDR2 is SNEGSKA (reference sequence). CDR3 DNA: TGCAGTGCTCTGAATTGGGGACAGGGGACCCCCAATCAGCCCCAGCATTTT. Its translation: CSALNWGQGTPNQPQHF.

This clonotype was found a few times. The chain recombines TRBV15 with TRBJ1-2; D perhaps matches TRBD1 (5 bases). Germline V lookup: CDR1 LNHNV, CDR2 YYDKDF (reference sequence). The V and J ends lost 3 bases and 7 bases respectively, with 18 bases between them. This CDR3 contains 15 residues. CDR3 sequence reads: CATSRGLGFQGGYTF. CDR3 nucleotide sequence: TGTGCCACCAGCAGGGGACTCGGGTTCCAAGGTGGCTACACCTTC. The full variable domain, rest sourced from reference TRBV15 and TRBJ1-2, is DAMVIQNPRYQVTQFGKPVTLSCSQTLNHNVMYWYQQKSSQAPKLLFHYYDKDFNNEADTPDNFQSRRPNTSFCFLDIRSPGLGDTAMYLCATSRGLGFQGGYTFGSGTRLTVV.

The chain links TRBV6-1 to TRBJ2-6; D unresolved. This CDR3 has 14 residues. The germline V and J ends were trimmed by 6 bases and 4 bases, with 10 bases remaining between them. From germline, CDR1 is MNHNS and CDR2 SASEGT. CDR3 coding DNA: TGTGCCAGCAGCCCCGTTCAAGGGGCCAACGTCCTGACTTTC. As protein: CASSPVQGANVLTF.

The CDR3 DNA sequence: TGTGCCAGTAGTACGGGGGAGAGGGTCACAGATACGCAGTATTTT. Translation: CASSTGERVTDTQYF. This chain connects TRBV19 to TRBJ2-3, with D maybe TRBD2 (6 bases). The V end lost 4 bases, the J end lost 2 bases, and 13 bases lay between the germline ends. The CDR3 extends over 15 amino acids. Germline-derived CDR1 and CDR2 are LNHDA and SQIVND (reference sequence).

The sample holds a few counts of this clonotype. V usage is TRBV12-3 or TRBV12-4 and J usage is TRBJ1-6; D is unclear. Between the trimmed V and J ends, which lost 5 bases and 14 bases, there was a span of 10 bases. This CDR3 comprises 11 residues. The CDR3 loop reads CASSQMFTLHF. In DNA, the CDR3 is TGTGCCAGCAGTCAGATGTTCACCCTCCACTTT.

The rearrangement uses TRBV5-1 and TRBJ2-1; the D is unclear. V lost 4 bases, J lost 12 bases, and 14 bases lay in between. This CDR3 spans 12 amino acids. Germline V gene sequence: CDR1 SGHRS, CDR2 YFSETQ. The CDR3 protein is CASSPDIRGQFF. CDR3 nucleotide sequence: TGCGCCAGCAGCCCTGATATTCGAGGGCAGTTCTTC.

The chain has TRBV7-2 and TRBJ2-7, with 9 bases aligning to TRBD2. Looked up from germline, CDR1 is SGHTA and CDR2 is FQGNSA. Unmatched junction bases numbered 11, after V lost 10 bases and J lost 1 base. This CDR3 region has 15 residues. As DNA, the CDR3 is TGTGCCACGAGAAACCGGACTAGCGAGTCCTACGAGCAGTACTTC. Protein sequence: CATRNRTSESYEQYF.

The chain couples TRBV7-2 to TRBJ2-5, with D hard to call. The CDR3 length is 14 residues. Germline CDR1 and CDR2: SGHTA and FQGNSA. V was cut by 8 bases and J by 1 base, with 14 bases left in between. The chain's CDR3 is CASQRTEAQETQYF. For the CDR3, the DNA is TGTGCCAGCCAACGAACAGAGGCCCAAGAGACCCAGTACTTC.

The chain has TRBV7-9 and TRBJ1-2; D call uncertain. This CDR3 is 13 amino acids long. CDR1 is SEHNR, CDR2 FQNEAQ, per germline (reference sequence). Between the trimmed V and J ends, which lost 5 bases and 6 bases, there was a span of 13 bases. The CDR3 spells CASSRSGPDGYTF. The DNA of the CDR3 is TGTGCCAGCAGCCGATCGGGCCCTGATGGCTACACCTTC.

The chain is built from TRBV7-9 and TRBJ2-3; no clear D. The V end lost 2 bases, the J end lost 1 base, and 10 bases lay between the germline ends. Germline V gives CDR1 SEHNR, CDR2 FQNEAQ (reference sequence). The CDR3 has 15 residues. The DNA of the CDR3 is TGTGCCAGCAGCTTAAATGGGATCCGCACAGATACGCAGTATTTT. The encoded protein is CASSLNGIRTDTQYF.

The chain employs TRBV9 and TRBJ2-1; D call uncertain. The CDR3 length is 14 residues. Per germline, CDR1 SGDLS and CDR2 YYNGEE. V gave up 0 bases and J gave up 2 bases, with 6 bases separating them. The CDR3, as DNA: TGTGCCAGCAGCGTAGCTGGTCCCTACAATGAGCAGTTCTTC. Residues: CASSVAGPYNEQFF.

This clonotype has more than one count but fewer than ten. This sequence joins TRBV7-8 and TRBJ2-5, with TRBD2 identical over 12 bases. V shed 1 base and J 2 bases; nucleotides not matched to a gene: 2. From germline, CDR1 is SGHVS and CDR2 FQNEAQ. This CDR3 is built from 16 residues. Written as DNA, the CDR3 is TGTGCCAGCAGCTTAGGGCTAGCGGGAGGGCAAGAGACCCAGTACTTC. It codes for CASSLGLAGGQETQYF.

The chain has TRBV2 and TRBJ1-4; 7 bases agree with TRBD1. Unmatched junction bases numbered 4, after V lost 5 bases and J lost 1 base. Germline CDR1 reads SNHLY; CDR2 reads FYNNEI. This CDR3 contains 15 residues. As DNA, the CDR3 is TGTGCCAGCAGTTCGGACAGGCTAACTAATGAAAAACTGTTTTTT. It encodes CASSSDRLTNEKLFF.

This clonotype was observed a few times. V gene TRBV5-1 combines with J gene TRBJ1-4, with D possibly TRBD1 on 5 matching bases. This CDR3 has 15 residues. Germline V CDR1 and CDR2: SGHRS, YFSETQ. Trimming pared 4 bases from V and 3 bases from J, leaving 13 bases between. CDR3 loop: CASSLQAGPNEKLFF. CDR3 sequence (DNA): TGCGCCAGCAGCCTTCAGGCGGGGCCTAATGAAAAACTGTTTTTT.

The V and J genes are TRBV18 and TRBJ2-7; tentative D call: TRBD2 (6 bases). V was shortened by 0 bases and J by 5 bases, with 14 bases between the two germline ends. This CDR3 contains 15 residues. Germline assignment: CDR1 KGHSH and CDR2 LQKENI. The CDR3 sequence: CASSPPAGWKNEQYF. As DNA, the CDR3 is TGTGCCAGCTCACCACCGGCGGGATGGAAAAACGAGCAGTACTTC.

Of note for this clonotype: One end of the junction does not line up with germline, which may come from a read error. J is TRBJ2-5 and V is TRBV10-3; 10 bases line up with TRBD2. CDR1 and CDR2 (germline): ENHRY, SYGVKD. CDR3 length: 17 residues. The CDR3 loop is CAISDPAGGPTQENQYF. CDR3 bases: TGTGCCATCAGTGACCCAGCGGGAGGGCCAACCCAAGAGAACCAGTACTTC.

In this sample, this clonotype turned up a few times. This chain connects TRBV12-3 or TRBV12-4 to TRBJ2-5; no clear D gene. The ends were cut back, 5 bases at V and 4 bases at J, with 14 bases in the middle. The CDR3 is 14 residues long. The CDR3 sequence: CASSRNRVRETQYF. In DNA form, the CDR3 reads TGTGCCAGCAGTCGTAACAGAGTTCGAGAGACCCAGTACTTC.

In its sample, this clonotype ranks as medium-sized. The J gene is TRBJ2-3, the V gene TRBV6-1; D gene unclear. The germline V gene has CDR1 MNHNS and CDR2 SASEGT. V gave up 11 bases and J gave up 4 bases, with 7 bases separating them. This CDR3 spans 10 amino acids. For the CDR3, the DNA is TGTGCCGCCCTTTCAGATACGCAGTATTTT. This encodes CAALSDTQYF.

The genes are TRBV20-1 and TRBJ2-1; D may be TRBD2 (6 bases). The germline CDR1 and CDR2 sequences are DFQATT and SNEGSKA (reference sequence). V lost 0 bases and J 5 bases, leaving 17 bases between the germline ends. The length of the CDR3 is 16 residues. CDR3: CSAREGFRLDDNEQFF. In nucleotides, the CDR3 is TGCAGTGCTAGAGAGGGGTTTAGACTAGACGACAATGAGCAGTTCTTC.

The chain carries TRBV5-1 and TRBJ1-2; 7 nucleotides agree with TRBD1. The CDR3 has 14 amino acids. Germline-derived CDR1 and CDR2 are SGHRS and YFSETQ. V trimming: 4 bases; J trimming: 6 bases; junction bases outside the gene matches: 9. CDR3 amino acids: CASSPRRQGDGYTF. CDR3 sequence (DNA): TGCGCCAGCAGCCCCCGTCGACAGGGAGATGGCTACACCTTC.